The 26 T cell receptor beta chains reported below all come from one sample, sequenced in a study of blood T cell repertoires in COVID-19. The assay was immunoSEQ multiplex PCR, and TCRdb's table has in-frame clones only and misses some. The sample consists of 70,000 to 85,000 clones, roughly 90% of them appearing once. Sequenced input: peripheral blood. These receptors were obtained from a woman in her forties or fifties with active or convalescent COVID-19.

This clone was observed once. The genes are TRBV19 and TRBJ2-1, with 9 bases identical to TRBD1. Trimming at V came to 8 bases and at J to 6 bases, leaving 5 bases not matched to a gene. The CDR3 extends over 13 amino acids. Germline CDR1 and CDR2: LNHDA and SQIVND (reference sequence). The CDR3 protein is CASGDRAVNEQFF. CDR3 nucleotides: TGTGCCAGTGGGGACAGGGCCGTCAATGAGCAGTTCTTC.

The J gene is TRBJ1-5, the V gene TRBV9; 8 nucleotides match TRBD1. The junction had 6 bases not matched to a gene; V was cut back by 7 bases and J by 3 bases. Germline V CDR1 and CDR2: SGDLS, YYNGEE. The CDR3 contains 14 residues. This CDR3 is CASSRDRINQPQHF. CDR3 coding DNA: TGTGCCAGCTCCCGGGACAGGATCAATCAGCCCCAGCATTTT. Using reference TRBV9 and TRBJ1-5 for the parts outside the CDR3, the full variable domain is DSGVTQTPKHLITATGQRVTLRCSPRSGDLSVYWYQQSLDQGLQFLIQYYNGEERAKGNILERFSAQQFPDLHSELNLSSLELGDSALYFCASSRDRINQPQHFGDGTRLSIL.

The V gene is TRBV11-2, the J gene TRBJ1-4; D not certain. Germline assignment: CDR1 SGHAT and CDR2 FQNNGV. The CDR3 runs 16 residues. V dropped 4 bases and J dropped 0 bases, with 12 bases sitting between them. For the CDR3, the DNA is TGTGCCAGCAGCTCGAAGACACGTACAACTAATGAAAAACTGTTTTTT. This sequence encodes CASSSKTRTTNEKLFF.

This clone was observed a few times. The chain couples TRBV5-1 to TRBJ1-1; 7 bases line up with TRBD1. The length of the CDR3 is 13 residues. V shed 4 bases and J 6 bases; nucleotides not matched to a gene: 6. Germline V gene sequence: CDR1 SGHRS, CDR2 YFSETQ. The CDR3 here is CASSLGGYSEAFF. In nucleotides, the CDR3 is TGCGCCAGCAGCCTAGGGGGCTACTCTGAAGCTTTCTTT.

CDR3 coding DNA: TGTGCCAGCAGTGAAACACAGAGCACAACTAATGAAAAACTGTTTTTT. Translating gives CASSETQSTTNEKLFF. The rearrangement joins TRBV2 to TRBJ1-4; D ambiguous. The CDR3 covers 16 residues. Deletions cut 2 bases from V and 0 bases from J, with 10 bases between. Germline V gene sequence: CDR1 SNHLY, CDR2 FYNNEI. The whole variable domain, remainder taken from reference TRBV2 and TRBJ1-4, is EPEVTQTPSHQVTQMGQEVILRCVPISNHLYFYWYRQILGQKVEFLVSFYNNEISEKSEIFDDQFSVERPDGSNFTLKIRSTKLEDSAMYFCASSETQSTTNEKLFFGSGTQLSVL.

This clone turned up a few times. The genes are TRBV27 and TRBJ1-6; D gene uncertain. CDR3 length: 18 residues. CDR1 is MNHEY and CDR2 is SMNVEV in the germline V gene (reference sequence). Trimming pared 7 bases from V and 0 bases from J, leaving 19 bases between. The CDR3 region is CASTLRRPNLSYNSPLHF. As DNA, the CDR3 is TGTGCCAGCACCCTCCGGCGGCCGAACCTCTCCTATAATTCACCCCTCCACTTT.

The rearrangement links TRBV5-1 to TRBJ2-7; D might be TRBD1 (5 bases). This CDR3 is built from 13 residues. Germline V CDR1 and CDR2: SGHRS, YFSETQ. The ends were cut back, 3 bases at V and 6 bases at J, with 13 bases in the middle. Written as DNA, the CDR3 is TGCGCCAGCAGCTCCTTTAGGGGTGGCGAGCAGTACTTC. As protein: CASSSFRGGEQYF.

V and J are TRBV28 and TRBJ2-5; no clear D. The CDR3 runs 14 residues. Germline V lookup: CDR1 MDHEN, CDR2 SYDVKM. The V gene lost 2 bases and the J gene lost 1 base, with 8 bases spanning the gap. The CDR3 here is CASSLPTGQETQYF. The CDR3 DNA reads as TGTGCCAGCAGTTTACCTACGGGCCAAGAGACCCAGTACTTC.

A few counts support this clone. The rearrangement uses TRBV5-1 and TRBJ1-2, with 7 bases fitting TRBD1. V shed 3 bases, J shed 3 bases, and the junction held 8 bases outside the gene matches. This CDR3 contains 15 residues. Germline lookup yields CDR1 SGHRS and CDR2 YFSETQ. The DNA of the CDR3 is TGCGCCAGCAGCTCGGGGGGGACAGAACACTATGGCTACACCTTC. It translates to CASSSGGTEHYGYTF.

The chain couples TRBV4-3 to TRBJ1-5, with 11 bases fitting TRBD1. Trimming removed 1 base from V and 6 bases from J; junction bases left unmatched: 8. Germline V gives CDR1 LGHNA, CDR2 YSLEER. The CDR3 loop spans 17 amino acids. Written as DNA, the CDR3 is TGCGCCAGCAGCCAAGTTATCGGGACAGGGGGAGGTCAGCCCCAGCATTTT. This gives the protein CASSQVIGTGGGQPQHF.

The J gene is TRBJ1-4, the V gene TRBV19, with 9 bases lining up with TRBD1. Looked up from germline, CDR1 is LNHDA and CDR2 is SQIVND (reference sequence). With V trimmed by 7 bases and J by 6 bases, 6 bases remained unmatched. The CDR3 totals 14 residues. CDR3 DNA sequence: TGTGCCAGTATGAGGGACAGGGTACATGAAAAACTGTTTTTT. This codes for CASMRDRVHEKLFF.

This chain joins TRBV15 and TRBJ2-7; 8 bases fit TRBD2. This CDR3 is built from 14 residues. Trimming at V came to 0 bases and at J to 7 bases, leaving 5 bases not matched to a gene. Germline V lookup: CDR1 LNHNV, CDR2 YYDKDF (reference sequence). CDR3: CATSRDLAGGEQYF. The CDR3 region has the DNA TGTGCCACCAGCAGAGATCTGGCGGGGGGAGAGCAGTACTTC.

V and J are TRBV25-1 and TRBJ1-2; D not certain. Per the germline V gene, CDR1 is MGHDK and CDR2 is SYGVNS. There are 14 residues in the CDR3. Trimming pared 3 bases from V and 4 bases from J, leaving 12 bases between. The CDR3 DNA sequence: TGTGCCAGCAGTGACAAGAACCAACTCTATGGCTACACCTTC. Its protein is CASSDKNQLYGYTF.

The rearrangement links TRBV29-1 to TRBJ1-1; possible D gene TRBD1, 5 bases. This CDR3 has 15 residues. Germline CDR1 is SQVTM and CDR2 is ANQGSEA. Trimming took 7 bases from V and 7 from J, leaving 25 bases between them. The CDR3 spells CSAATGGGRGNEAFF. For the CDR3, the DNA is TGCAGCGCAGCTACGGGGGGGGGTCGAGGTAATGAAGCTTTCTTT.

This clone was detected only once. The chain combines TRBV6-2 or TRBV6-3 with TRBJ1-2; possible D gene TRBD1, 5 bases. The germline V gene encodes CDR1 MNHEY and CDR2 SVGEGT. Trimming removed 5 bases from V and 2 bases from J, with 24 bases in between. The CDR3 runs to 18 residues. CDR3 DNA: TGTGCCAGCAGTGACACCACCTCCGGAGGGGCCACAAACTATGGCTACACCTTC. It yields the protein CASSDTTSGGATNYGYTF.

The rearrangement links TRBV6-5 to TRBJ1-1, with D tentatively TRBD1 (5 bases). Deletions cut 3 bases from V and 1 base from J, with 9 bases between. Per the germline V gene, CDR1 is MNHEY and CDR2 is SVGAGI. The CDR3 consists of 14 residues. CDR3 amino acids: CASSYGGANTEAFF. The CDR3 bases are TGTGCCAGCAGTTATGGAGGGGCGAACACTGAAGCTTTCTTT.

This rearrangement joins TRBV5-6 to TRBJ1-1, with 10 nucleotides matching TRBD1. V lost 5 bases to trimming and J lost 4 bases; unmatched junction nucleotides: 8. Germline V CDR1 and CDR2: SGHDT, YYEEEE. The CDR3 loop spans 15 amino acids. The CDR3 DNA follows: TGTGCCAGCAGTTGGGACAGGGGACGCAGCACTGAAGCTTTCTTT. Translated: CASSWDRGRSTEAFF.

The chain is built from TRBV6-2 or TRBV6-3 and TRBJ1-1; tentative D call: TRBD1 (6 bases). CDR3 length equals 16 residues. Trimming took 4 bases from V and 1 from J, leaving 16 bases between them. Germline CDR1 is MNHEY and CDR2 is SVGEGT. CDR3: CASSSRGGRGNTEAFF. Written as DNA, the CDR3 is TGTGCCAGCAGTTCCCGCGGGGGGCGAGGGAACACTGAAGCTTTCTTT.

The chain combines TRBV10-1 with TRBJ1-1; 10 positions agree with TRBD1. The V gene's germline CDR1 is WNHNN and CDR2 SYGVQD (reference sequence). The CDR3 length is 16 residues. Germline trimming cut 5 bases from V and 3 bases from J; bases unmatched to any gene: 9. The CDR3 bases are TGCGCCAGCAGTAGGGGCCGGGACAGGGGCTACACTGAAGCTTTCTTT. Translation gives CASSRGRDRGYTEAFF.

The J gene is TRBJ2-5, the V gene TRBV15; 11 nucleotides line up with TRBD2. The CDR3 covers 14 residues. The germline V gene has CDR1 LNHNV and CDR2 YYDKDF (reference sequence). V dropped 0 bases and J dropped 13; count of bases not matched to a gene: 7. CDR3 loop: CATSRDGLAGGRYF. CDR3 DNA: TGTGCCACCAGCAGAGATGGGCTAGCGGGGGGACGGTACTTC. The entire variable domain, with the rest obtained from reference TRBV15 and TRBJ2-5, is as follows: DAMVIQNPRYQVTQFGKPVTLSCSQTLNHNVMYWYQQKSSQAPKLLFHYYDKDFNNEADTPDNFQSRRPNTSFCFLDIRSPGLGDTAMYLCATSRDGLAGGRYFGPGTRLLVL.

The V gene is TRBV7-2, the J gene TRBJ2-3, with D possibly matching TRBD2 (6 bases). V lost 5 bases to trimming and J lost 1 base, with 13 bases between them. This CDR3 contains 15 residues. Per the germline V gene, CDR1 is SGHTA and CDR2 is FQGNSA. CDR3 sequence: CASSPTAGRTDTQYF. The CDR3 region has the DNA TGTGCCAGCAGCCCCACGGCGGGGCGCACAGATACGCAGTATTTT.

The V and J genes are TRBV29-1 and TRBJ1-6; the match to TRBD1 covers 8 bases. V lost 7 bases to trimming and J lost 9 bases; unmatched junction nucleotides: 5. Germline V CDR1 and CDR2: SQVTM, ANQGSEA. The CDR3 runs to 12 residues. This CDR3 is CSARTGTSPLHF. The CDR3 DNA reads TGCAGCGCCAGGACAGGGACTTCACCCCTCCACTTT.

V usage is TRBV6-2 or TRBV6-3 and J usage is TRBJ2-2; 9 bases agree with TRBD2. Germline V gene lookup returns CDR1 MNHEY and CDR2 SVGEGT. Trimming at V came to 2 bases and at J to 2 bases, leaving 3 bases not matched to a gene. This CDR3 has 16 residues. CDR3 sequence: CASSYERGVNTGELFF. The CDR3 DNA is TGTGCCAGCAGTTACGAGCGGGGGGTAAACACCGGGGAGCTGTTTTTT.

This chain links TRBV21-1 with TRBJ2-1; the D call in the table, TRBD2, was not verified against the DNA. TRBV21-1 is given as a pseudogene. This CDR3 is built from 12 residues. The CDR3 DNA reads TGTGCCAGCAGTGGGGGGGGCAATGAGCAGTTCTTC. As protein: CASSGGGNEQFF.

The CDR3: CSASTGETQYF. The CDR3 nucleotides read TGCAGTGCTTCTACAGGGGAGACCCAGTACTTC. The gene calls are TRBV20-1 and TRBJ2-5; D possibly corresponds to TRBD1 (6 bases). CDR1 is DFQATT and CDR2 is SNEGSKA in the germline V gene (reference sequence). Trimming cost V 5 bases and J 5 bases, with 9 bases left between them. The CDR3 spans 11 residues.

V and J are TRBV18 and TRBJ1-2; 7 bases are a match to TRBD1. The CDR3 is 14 amino acids. The V gene end was trimmed by 2 bases and the J gene end by 0 bases; junction bases not matched to a gene: 0. CDR1 and CDR2 from the germline V gene are KGHSH and LQKENI. CDR3 sequence reads: CASSPTGANYGYTF. The CDR3 DNA is TGTGCCAGCTCACCAACAGGGGCTAACTATGGCTACACCTTC.